This record concerns one T cell receptor beta chain sequence. This specimen belongs to a study of T cells in localized non-small cell lung cancer. The ends lost 0 bases at V and 9 bases at J; junction bases unmatched: 8. The CDR3 is made up of 16 amino acids. The germline V gene has CDR1 LGHNA and CDR2 YNFKEQ. Sequencing was performed with immunoSEQ multiplex PCR; in TCRdb, only in-frame clones are kept and a portion is missing. Counted here are about 43,000 clones, about 91% occurring once; the ten biggest clones make up under 12%. The source material was PBMCs, sampled before any cancer treatment. This chain links TRBV4-2 with TRBJ1-6; 7 positions agree with TRBD1. The TCR sequence derives from a woman aged 40 to 75 with stage II lung adenocarcinoma. This chain's CDR3 is CASSQDTGTAVSPLHF. The CDR3 DNA reads as TGTGCCAGCAGCCAAGATACCGGGACAGCAGTTTCACCCCTCCACTTT.